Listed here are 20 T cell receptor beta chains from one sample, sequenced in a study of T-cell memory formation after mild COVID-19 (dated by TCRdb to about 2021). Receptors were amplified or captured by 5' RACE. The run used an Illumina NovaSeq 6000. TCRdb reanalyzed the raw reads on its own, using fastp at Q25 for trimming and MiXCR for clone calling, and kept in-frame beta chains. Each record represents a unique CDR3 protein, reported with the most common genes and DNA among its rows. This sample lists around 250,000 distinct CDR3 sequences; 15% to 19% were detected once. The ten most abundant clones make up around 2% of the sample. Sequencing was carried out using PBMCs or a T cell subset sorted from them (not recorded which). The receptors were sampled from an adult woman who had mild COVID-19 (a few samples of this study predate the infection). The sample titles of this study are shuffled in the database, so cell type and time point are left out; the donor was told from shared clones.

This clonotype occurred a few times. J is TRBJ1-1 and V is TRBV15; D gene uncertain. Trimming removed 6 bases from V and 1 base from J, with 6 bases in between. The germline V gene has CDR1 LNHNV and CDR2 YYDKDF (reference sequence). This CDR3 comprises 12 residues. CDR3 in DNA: TGTGCCACCAGTGGCCAGAACACTGAAGCTTTCTTT. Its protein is CATSGQNTEAFF. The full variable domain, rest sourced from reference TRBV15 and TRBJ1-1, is DAMVIQNPRYQVTQFGKPVTLSCSQTLNHNVMYWYQQKSSQAPKLLFHYYDKDFNNEADTPDNFQSRRPNTSFCFLDIRSPGLGDTAMYLCATSGQNTEAFFGQGTRLTVV.

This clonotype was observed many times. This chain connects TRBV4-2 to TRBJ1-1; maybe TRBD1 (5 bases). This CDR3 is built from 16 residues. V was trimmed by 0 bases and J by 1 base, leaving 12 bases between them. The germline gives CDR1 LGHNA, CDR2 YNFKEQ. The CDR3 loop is CASSQDQAGKNTEAFF. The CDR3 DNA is TGTGCCAGCAGCCAAGATCAGGCAGGGAAGAACACTGAAGCTTTCTTT.

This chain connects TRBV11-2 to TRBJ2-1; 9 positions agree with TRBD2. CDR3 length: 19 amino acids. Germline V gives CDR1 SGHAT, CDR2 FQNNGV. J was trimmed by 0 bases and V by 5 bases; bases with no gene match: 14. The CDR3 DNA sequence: TGTGCCAGCAGCCCGGGGGGCGGGAGGGCCGACGGCTCCTACAATGAGCAGTTCTTC. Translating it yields CASSPGGGRADGSYNEQFF. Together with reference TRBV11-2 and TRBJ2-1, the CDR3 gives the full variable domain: EAGVAQSPRYKIIEKRQSVAFWCNPISGHATLYWYQQILGQGPKLLIQFQNNGVVDDSQLPKDRFSAERLKGVDSTLKIQPAKLEDSAVYLCASSPGGGRADGSYNEQFFGPGTRLTVL.

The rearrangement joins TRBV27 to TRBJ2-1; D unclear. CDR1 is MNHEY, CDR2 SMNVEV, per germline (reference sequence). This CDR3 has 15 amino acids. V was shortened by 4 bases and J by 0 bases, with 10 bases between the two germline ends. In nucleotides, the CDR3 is TGTGCCAGCAGTTCACGCCCGAGCTCCTACAATGAGCAGTTCTTC. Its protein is CASSSRPSSYNEQFF.

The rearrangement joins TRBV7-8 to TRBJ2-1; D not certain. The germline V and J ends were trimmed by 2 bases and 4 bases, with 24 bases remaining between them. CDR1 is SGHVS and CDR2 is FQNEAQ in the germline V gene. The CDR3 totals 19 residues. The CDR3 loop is CASSLRPGGGRTPYNEQFF. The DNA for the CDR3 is TGTGCCAGCAGCTTACGTCCGGGTGGCGGCCGCACCCCGTACAATGAGCAGTTCTTC.

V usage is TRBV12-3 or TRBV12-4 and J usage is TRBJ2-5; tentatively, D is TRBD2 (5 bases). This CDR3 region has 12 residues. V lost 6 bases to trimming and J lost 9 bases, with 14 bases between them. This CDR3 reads CASSERPQAQYF. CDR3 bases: TGTGCCAGCAGCGAGCGGCCCCAGGCCCAGTACTTC.

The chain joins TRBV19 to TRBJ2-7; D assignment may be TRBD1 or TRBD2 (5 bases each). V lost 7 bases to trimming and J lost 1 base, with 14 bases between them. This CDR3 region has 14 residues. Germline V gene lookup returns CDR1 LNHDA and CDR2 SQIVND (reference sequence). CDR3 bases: TGTGCCAGTACCACCGGGACGGCTTCCTACGAGCAGTACTTC. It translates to CASTTGTASYEQYF.

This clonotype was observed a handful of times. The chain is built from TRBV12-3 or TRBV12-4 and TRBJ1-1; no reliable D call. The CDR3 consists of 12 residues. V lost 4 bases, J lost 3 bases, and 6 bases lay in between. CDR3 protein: CASSSGYTEAFF. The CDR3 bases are TGTGCCAGCAGTTCGGGGTACACTGAAGCTTTCTTT.

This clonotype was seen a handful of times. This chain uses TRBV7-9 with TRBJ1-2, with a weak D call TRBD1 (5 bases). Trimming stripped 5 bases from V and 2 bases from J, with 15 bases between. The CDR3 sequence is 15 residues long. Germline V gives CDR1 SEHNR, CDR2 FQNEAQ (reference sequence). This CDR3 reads CASSPRGTYNYGYTF. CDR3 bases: TGTGCCAGCAGCCCGCGGGGGACTTACAACTATGGCTACACCTTC. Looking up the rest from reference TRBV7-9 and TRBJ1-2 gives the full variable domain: DTGVSQNPRHKITKRGQNVTFRCDPISEHNRLYWYRQTLGQGPEFLTYFQNEAQLEKSRLLSDRFSAERPKGSFSTLEIQRTEQGDSAMYLCASSPRGTYNYGYTFGSGTRLTVV.

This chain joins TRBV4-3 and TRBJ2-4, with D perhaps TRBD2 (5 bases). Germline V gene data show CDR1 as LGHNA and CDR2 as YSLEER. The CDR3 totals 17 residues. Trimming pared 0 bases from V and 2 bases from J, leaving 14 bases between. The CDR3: CASSQEGSGDTKNIQYF. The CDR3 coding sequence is TGCGCCAGCAGCCAAGAAGGGAGTGGGGATACCAAAAACATTCAGTACTTC.

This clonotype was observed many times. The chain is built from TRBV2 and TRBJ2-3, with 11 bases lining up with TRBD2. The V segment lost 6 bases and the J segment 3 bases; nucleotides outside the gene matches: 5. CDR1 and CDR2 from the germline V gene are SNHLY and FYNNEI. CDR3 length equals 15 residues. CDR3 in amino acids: CASSFSGGATDTQYF. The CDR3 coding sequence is TGTGCCAGCAGCTTTAGCGGGGGGGCAACAGATACGCAGTATTTT. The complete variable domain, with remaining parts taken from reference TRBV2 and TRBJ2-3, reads EPEVTQTPSHQVTQMGQEVILRCVPISNHLYFYWYRQILGQKVEFLVSFYNNEISEKSEIFDDQFSVERPDGSNFTLKIRSTKLEDSAMYFCASSFSGGATDTQYFGPGTRLTVL.

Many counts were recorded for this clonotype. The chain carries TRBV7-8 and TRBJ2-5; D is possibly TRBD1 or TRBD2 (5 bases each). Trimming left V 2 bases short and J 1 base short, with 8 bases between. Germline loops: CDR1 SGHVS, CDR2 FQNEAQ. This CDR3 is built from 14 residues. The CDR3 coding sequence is TGTGCCAGCAGCTTAAAAGGGACCCAAGAGACCCAGTACTTC. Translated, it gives CASSLKGTQETQYF.

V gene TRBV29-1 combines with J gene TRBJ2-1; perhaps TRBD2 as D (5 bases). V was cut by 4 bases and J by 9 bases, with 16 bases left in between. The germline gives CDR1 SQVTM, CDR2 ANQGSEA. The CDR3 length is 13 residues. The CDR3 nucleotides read TGCAGCGTTGCACCGGTCTTCGGAGGTGAGCAGTTCTTC. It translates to CSVAPVFGGEQFF.

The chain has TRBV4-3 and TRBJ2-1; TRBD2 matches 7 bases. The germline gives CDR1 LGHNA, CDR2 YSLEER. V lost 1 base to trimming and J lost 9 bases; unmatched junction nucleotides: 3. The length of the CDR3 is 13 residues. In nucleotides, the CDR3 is TGCGCCAGCAGCCAAGTGACTAGCACTGAGCAGTTCTTC. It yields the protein CASSQVTSTEQFF.

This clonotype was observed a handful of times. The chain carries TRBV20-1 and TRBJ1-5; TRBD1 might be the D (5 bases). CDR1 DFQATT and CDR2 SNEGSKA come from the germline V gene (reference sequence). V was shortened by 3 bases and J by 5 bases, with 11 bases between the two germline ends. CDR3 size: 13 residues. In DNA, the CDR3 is TGCAGTGCTAGTAGGGGCGCGGATCAGCCCCAGCATTTT. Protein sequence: CSASRGADQPQHF.

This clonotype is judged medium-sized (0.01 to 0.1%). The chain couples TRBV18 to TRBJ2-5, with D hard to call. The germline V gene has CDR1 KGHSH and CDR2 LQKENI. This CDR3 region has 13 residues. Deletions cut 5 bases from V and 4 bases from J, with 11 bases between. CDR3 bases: TGTGCCAGCTCAGCCTTTATGGGAGAGACCCAGTACTTC. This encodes CASSAFMGETQYF. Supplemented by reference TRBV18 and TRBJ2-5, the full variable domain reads NAGVMQNPRHLVRRRGQEARLRCSPMKGHSHVYWYRQLPEEGLKFMVYLQKENIIDESGMPKERFSAEFPKEGPSILRIQQVVRGDSAAYFCASSAFMGETQYFGPGTRLLVL.

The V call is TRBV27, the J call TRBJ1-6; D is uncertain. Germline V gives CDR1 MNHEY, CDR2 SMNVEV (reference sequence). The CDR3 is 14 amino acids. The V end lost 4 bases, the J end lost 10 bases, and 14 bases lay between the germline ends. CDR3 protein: CASSSGSQVSPLHF. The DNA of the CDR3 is TGTGCCAGCAGTTCCGGCTCTCAAGTATCACCCCTCCACTTT.

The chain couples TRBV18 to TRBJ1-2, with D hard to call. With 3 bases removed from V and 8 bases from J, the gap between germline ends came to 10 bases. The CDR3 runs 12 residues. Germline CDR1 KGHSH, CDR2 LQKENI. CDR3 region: CASSPDQSGYTF. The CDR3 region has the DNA TGTGCCAGCTCACCTGACCAATCGGGCTACACCTTC.

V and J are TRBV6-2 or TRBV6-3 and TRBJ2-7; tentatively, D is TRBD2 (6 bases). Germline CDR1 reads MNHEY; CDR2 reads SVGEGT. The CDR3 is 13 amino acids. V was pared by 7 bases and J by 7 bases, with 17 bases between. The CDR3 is CASMRDTSGEQYF. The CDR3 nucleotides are TGTGCCAGCATGCGGGATACTTCAGGGGAGCAGTACTTC.

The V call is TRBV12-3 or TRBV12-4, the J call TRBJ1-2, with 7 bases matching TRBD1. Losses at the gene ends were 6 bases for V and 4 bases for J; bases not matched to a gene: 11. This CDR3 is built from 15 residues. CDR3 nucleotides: TGTGCCAGCAGCCCGCTCCGGGACAGATCCTATGGCTACACCTTC. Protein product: CASSPLRDRSYGYTF.